Listed below are T cell receptor beta chains from one sample, sequenced in a study of tumor and adjacent non-tumor tissue in lung cancer. TCRdb used MiXCR to reprocess the multiplex PCR reads, holding one entry per CDR3 protein. Of 60,000 to 80,000 distinct CDR3 sequences in the sample, less than 75% were seen once. Sequenced input: distant non-tumor lung tissue. The receptors were gathered from a woman in her forties or fifties with non-small cell lung cancer. Both conserved end residues are part of each CDR3. D genes are given only for firm matches. Clone size is given for some rows only: seen once, a few or many times, or a class if the clone is expanded.

size	V	J	D	CDR3	DNA
once	TRBV11-1	TRBJ2-7	TRBD1	CASSLMARGPREQYF	TGTGCCAGCAGCTTAATGGCCAGGGGGCCAAGAGAGCAGTACTTC
-	TRBV29-1	TRBJ2-2	-	CSVERAIGTCCTGELFF	TGCAGTGTTGAAAGGGCAATCGGGACATGCTGTACCGGGGAGCTGTTTTTT
-	TRBV19	TRBJ1-3	-	CASRQADTGNTIYF	TGTGCCAGCCGACAGGCCGACACTGGAAACACCATATATTTT
-	TRBV12-3/TRBV12-4	TRBJ2-3	-	CASSLETLSTDRLYF	TGTGCCAGTAGTTTAGAGACACTAAGCACAGATAGGCTGTATTTT
many	TRBV6-2/TRBV6-3	TRBJ2-5	-	CASSYGGEQETQYF	TGTGCCAGCAGTTACGGCGGAGAGCAAGAGACCCAGTACTTC
once	TRBV6-1	TRBJ2-7	-	CASLQYEQYF	TGTGCTAGCTTACAGTACGAGCAGTACTTC
-	TRBV12-3/TRBV12-4	TRBJ2-1	TRBD2	CASSPKGSRLAGGCEQFF	TGTGCCAGCAGTCCTAAGGGATCAAGGCTAGCGGGAGGCTGTGAGCAGTTCTTC
-	TRBV12-3/TRBV12-4	TRBJ2-2	TRBD2	CASTGTSESAGELFF	TGTGCCAGCACCGGGACTAGCGAGAGTGCCGGGGAGCTATTTTTT
-	TRBV11-1	TRBJ2-1	-	CACSLAPLDEQFF	TGTGCCTGCAGCTTAGCTCCGCTTGATGAGCAGTTCTTC
-	TRBV6-5	TRBJ2-2	-	CASRTTAVGELFF	TGTGCCAGCAGAACGACAGCGGTCGGGGAACTGTTTTTT
-	TRBV24-1	TRBJ2-2	-	CATSDLTEEFTGDLFF	TGTGCCACCAGTGATTTAACAGAGGAGTTTACCGGGGACCTGTTTTTT
many	TRBV10-3	TRBJ2-3	-	CAITQGLRTDTQYF	TGTGCCATCACTCAGGGACTCCGCACAGATACGCAGTATTTT
-	TRBV10-3	TRBJ2-1	-	CVIGRRQHTNEQFF	TGTGTCATAGGGCGGAGACAGCATACCAATGAGCAGTTCTTC
many	TRBV29-1	TRBJ2-3	-	CSVAEPIDTQYF	TGCAGCGTTGCGGAGCCGATAGATACGCAGTATTTT
-	TRBV20-1	TRBJ1-5	-	CTVRGDSNRPQHF	TGCACTGTTAGAGGGGATAGCAATCGGCCCCAGCATTTT
-	TRBV10-3	TRBJ2-2	-	CAISRSMADWELFF	TGTGCCATCAGTCGGTCGATGGCAGACTGGGAGCTGTTTTTT
few	TRBV28	TRBJ2-1	TRBD2	CASRILAGGNEQFF	TGTGCCAGCAGGATACTAGCGGGAGGCAATGAGCAGTTCTTC
-	TRBV11-2	TRBJ2-2	TRBD2	CANSLPAGGGWTGELFF	TGTGCCAACAGTTTGCCAGCGGGAGGAGGATGGACCGGGGAGCTGTTTTTT
once	TRBV6-1	TRBJ2-3	TRBD1	CASSALDRGWEPQYF	TGTGCCAGCAGTGCCCTGGACAGGGGGTGGGAGCCCCAGTATTTT
-	TRBV20-1	TRBJ1-6	-	CSARRIGVVSRAEQGLPLHF	TGCAGTGCTCGACGGATTGGGGTCGTGTCACGGGCGGAGCAGGGATTACCCCTCCACTTT
-	TRBV6-6	TRBJ1-2	TRBD1	CASSYSQQGALGYTF	TGTGCGAGCAGTTACTCGCAGCAGGGGGCTCTTGGCTACACCTTC
-	TRBV11-2	TRBJ1-3	-	CTSSPRASYGNIIYF	TGTACCAGCAGCCCCCGAGCCTCTTACGGAAACATCATATATTTT
-	TRBV11-2	TRBJ2-5	-	CASSFVQKQETQYF	TGTGCCAGTAGCTTTGTACAGAAACAAGAGACCCAGTACTTC
-	TRBV4-1	TRBJ1-5	-	CASSLGQGFVSQPQHF	TGCGCCAGCAGCCTGGGTCAGGGGTTCGTCAGTCAGCCCCAGCATTTT
-	TRBV29-1	TRBJ2-7	-	CSVGSGDREQYF	TGCAGCGTTGGGTCGGGGGATCGCGAGCAGTACTTC
-	TRBV11-3	TRBJ2-3	-	CASITRGTDTRYF	TGTGCCAGCATTACCAGGGGTACAGATACGCGGTATTTT
-	TRBV11-1	TRBJ2-1	-	CASRLPPLDEQFF	TGCGCCAGCAGGTTGCCTCCGCTGGATGAGCAGTTCTTC
-	TRBV4-1	TRBJ1-1	-	CASSQDRYRTNTEALF	TGCGCCAGCAGTCAAGATCGTTACAGGACGAACACTGAAGCTTTATTT
many	TRBV6-1	TRBJ2-1	TRBD2	CASSELGGLYSYNEQFF	TGTGCCAGCAGTGAACTCGGGGGACTATACTCCTACAATGAGCAGTTCTTC
-	TRBV7-9	TRBJ1-1	-	CASSAPKGNTEAFF	TGTGCCAGCAGCGCCCCCAAAGGGAACACTGAAGCTTTCTTT
-	TRBV12-3/TRBV12-4	TRBJ1-6	-	CASSLSRANSPLHF	TGCGCCAGCAGTTTATCGAGGGCTAATTCACCCCTCCACTTT
-	TRBV20-1	TRBJ2-1	-	CNATSVILISEQFF	TGCAATGCTACTTCTGTGATTTTGATTAGTGAGCAGTTCTTC
many	TRBV4-3	TRBJ2-3	TRBD1	CASSQVFSGTGFADTQYF	TGCGCCAGCAGCCAAGTATTTTCCGGGACAGGGTTTGCAGATACGCAGTATTTT
-	TRBV20-1	TRBJ1-3	-	CSATKTPPGTNSGNTIYF	TGCAGTGCTACCAAGACCCCGCCCGGTACCAACTCTGGAAACACCATATATTTT
-	TRBV6-6	TRBJ2-3	-	CASSRSGTGDGTDTQYF	TGTGCCAGCAGCCGATCGGGGACGGGAGATGGGACAGATACGCAGTATTTT
many	TRBV20-1	TRBJ2-1	TRBD1	CSAASRDRADNEQFF	TGCAGTGCCGCGAGCAGGGACAGGGCGGACAATGAGCAGTTCTTC
many	TRBV4-1	TRBJ2-1	TRBD2	CASSQDWVREGPLRKQFF	TGCGCCAGCAGCCAAGATTGGGTGCGGGAGGGCCCCTTAAGGAAGCAGTTCTTC
-	TRBV11-3	TRBJ2-2	-	CASSLGRNTRELFF	TGTGCCAGCAGTTTAGGACGGAACACCCGGGAGCTGTTTTTT
-	TRBV4-1	TRBJ1-6	-	CASSHVTGNSPLHF	TGTGCCAGCAGCCATGTTACGGGAAATTCACCCCTCCACTTT
-	TRBV20-1	TRBJ2-7	TRBD2	CCLMGLAGPEQYF	TGCTGTCTCATGGGACTAGCGGGACCAGAGCAGTACTTC
-	TRBV20-1	TRBJ2-3	-	CSASVHGAPDTRYF	TGCAGTGCTAGCGTGCACGGAGCCCCGGATACGCGGTATTTT
-	TRBV6-2/TRBV6-3	TRBJ2-1	TRBD2	CASRTSETNNEQFF	TGTGCCAGTAGGACTAGCGAGACTAACAATGAGCAGTTCTTC
-	TRBV29-1	TRBJ2-1	TRBD2	CGVVPREPYGEQFF	TGCGGCGTTGTACCGCGGGAGCCCTACGGTGAGCAGTTCTTC
many	TRBV20-1	TRBJ1-2	-	CRWLQGGYGYTF	TGCAGGTGGTTACAGGGAGGCTATGGCTACACCTTC
-	TRBV11-2	TRBJ2-6	-	CAGSLDPGANVLTF	TGTGCCGGCAGCTTAGATCCCGGGGCCAACGTCCTAACTTTC
-	TRBV4-1	TRBJ1-3	-	CASSQRGGTSRNTIYF	TGCGCCAGCAGCCAAAGAGGGGGTACCTCTCGAAACACGATATATTTT